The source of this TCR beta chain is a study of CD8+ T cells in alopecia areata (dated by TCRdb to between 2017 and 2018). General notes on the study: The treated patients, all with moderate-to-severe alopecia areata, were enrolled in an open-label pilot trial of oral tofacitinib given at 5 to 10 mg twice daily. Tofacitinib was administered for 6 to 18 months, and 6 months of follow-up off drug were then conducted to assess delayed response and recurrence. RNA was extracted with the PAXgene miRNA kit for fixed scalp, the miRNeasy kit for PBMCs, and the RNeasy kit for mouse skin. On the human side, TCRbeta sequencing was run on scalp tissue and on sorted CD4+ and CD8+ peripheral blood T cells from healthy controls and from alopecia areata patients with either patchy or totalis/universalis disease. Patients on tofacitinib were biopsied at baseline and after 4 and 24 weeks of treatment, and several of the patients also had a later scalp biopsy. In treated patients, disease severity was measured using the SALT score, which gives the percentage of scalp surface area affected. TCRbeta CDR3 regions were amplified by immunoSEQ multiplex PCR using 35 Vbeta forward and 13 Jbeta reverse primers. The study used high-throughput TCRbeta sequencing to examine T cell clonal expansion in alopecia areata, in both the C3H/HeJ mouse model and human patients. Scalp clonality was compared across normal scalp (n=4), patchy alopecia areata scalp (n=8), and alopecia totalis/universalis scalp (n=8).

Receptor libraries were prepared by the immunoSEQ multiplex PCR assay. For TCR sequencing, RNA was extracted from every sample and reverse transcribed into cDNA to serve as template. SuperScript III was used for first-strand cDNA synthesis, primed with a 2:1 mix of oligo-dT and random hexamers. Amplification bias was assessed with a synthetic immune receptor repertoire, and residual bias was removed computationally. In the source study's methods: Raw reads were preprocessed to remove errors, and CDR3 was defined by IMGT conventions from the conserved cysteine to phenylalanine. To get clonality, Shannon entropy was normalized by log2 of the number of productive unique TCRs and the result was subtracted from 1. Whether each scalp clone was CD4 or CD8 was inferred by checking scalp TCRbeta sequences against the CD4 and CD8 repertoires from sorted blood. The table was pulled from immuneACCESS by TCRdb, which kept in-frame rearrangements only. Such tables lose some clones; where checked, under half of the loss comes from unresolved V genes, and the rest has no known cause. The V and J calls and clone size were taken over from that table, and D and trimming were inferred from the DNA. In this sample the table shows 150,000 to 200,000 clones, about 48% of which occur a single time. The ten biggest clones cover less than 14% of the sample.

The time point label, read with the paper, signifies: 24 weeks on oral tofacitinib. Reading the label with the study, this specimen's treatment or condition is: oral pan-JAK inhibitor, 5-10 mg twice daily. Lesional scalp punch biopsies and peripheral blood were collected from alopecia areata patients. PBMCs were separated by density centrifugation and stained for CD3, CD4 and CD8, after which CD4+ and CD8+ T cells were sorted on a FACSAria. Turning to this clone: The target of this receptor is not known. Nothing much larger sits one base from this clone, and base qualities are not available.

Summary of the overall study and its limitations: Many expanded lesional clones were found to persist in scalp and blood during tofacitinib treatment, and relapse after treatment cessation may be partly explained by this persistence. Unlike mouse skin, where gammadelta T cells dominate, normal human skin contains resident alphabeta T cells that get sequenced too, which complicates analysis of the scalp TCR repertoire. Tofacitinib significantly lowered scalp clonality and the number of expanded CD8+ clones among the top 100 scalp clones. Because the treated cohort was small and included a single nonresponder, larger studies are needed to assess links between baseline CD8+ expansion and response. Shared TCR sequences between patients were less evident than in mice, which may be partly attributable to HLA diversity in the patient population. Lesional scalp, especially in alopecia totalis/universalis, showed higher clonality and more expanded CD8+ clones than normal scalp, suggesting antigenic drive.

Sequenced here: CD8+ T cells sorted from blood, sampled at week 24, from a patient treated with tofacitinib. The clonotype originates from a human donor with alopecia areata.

This receptor carries the CDR3 CATRASDYGYTF. The nucleotide sequence is given as TGTGCCACCAGGGCGAGTGACTATGGCTACACCTTC. Rearrangement joined TRBV25-1 to TRBJ1-2; TRBD1 is perhaps the D gene, given 5 matching bases. The germline V gene specifies MGHDK as CDR1 and SYGVNS as CDR2. At the junction V is shortened by 10 bases and J by 3 bases, with 12 bases in between. Including the terminal cysteine and phenylalanine, the CDR3 comprises 12 residues. Only the CDR3 portion is preserved as DNA: 36 bases, with reading frame beginning at the first base.